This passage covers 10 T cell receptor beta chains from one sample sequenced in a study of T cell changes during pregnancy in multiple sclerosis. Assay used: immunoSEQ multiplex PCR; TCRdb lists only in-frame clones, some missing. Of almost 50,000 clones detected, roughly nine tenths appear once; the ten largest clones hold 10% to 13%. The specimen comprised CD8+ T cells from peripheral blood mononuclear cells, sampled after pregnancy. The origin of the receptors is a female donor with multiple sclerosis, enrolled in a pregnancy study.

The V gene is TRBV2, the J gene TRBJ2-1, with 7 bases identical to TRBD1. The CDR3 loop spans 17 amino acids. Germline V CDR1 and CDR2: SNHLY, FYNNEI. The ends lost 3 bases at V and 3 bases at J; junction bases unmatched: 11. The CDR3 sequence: CASSERGQLKIYNEQFF. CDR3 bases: TGTGCCAGCAGTGAGAGGGGACAGTTAAAGATCTACAATGAGCAGTTCTTC.

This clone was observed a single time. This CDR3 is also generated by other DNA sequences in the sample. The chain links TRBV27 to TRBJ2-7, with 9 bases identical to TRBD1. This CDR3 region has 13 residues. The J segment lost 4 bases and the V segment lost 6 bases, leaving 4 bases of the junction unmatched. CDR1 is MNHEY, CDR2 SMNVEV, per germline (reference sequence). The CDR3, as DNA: TGTGCCAGCAGCCCGGGACAGGGTTACGAGCAGTACTTC. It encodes CASSPGQGYEQYF.

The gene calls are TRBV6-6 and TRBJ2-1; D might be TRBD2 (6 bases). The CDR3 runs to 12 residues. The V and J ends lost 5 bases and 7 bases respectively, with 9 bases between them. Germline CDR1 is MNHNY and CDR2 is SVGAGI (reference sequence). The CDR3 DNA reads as TGTGCCAGCAGTACCCTAGCGAATGAGCAGTTCTTC. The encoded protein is CASSTLANEQFF.

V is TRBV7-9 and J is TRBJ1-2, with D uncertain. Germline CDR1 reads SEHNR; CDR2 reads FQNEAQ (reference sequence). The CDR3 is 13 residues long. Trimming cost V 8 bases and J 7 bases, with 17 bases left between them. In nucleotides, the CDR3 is TGTGCCAGCTTTAGCTCCCCCGTTGGTGGCTACACCTTC. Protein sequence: CASFSSPVGGYTF.

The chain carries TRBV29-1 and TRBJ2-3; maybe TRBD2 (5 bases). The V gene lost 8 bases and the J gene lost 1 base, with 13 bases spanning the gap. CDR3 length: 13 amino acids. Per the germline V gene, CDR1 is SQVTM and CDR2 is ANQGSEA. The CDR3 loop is CSYDYERTDTQYF. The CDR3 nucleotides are TGCAGCTACGACTACGAACGCACAGATACGCAGTATTTT.

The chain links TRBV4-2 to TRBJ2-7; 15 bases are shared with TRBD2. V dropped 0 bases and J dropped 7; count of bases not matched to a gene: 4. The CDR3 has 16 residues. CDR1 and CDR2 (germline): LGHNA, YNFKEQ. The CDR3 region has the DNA TGTGCCAGCAGCCAAGATCACGGACTAGCGGGGGGGGAGCAGTACTTC. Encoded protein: CASSQDHGLAGGEQYF.

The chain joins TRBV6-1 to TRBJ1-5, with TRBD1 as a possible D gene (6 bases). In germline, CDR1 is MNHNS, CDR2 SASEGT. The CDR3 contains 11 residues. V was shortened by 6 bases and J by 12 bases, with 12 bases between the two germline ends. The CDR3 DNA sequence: TGTGCCAGCAGGAACACCAGGGGCCAGCATTTT. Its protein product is CASRNTRGQHF.

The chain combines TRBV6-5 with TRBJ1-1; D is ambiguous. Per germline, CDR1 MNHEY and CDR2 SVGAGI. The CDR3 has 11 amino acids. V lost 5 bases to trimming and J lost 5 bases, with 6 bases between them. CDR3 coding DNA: TGTGCCAGCAGTCCCGGGACTGAAGCTTTCTTT. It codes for CASSPGTEAFF.

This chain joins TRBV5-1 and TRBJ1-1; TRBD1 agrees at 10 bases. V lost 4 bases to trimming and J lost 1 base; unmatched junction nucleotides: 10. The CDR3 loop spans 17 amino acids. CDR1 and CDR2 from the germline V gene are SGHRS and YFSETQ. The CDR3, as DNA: TGCGCCAGCAGCGCCCCACGACAGGGGGCGTCGAACACTGAAGCTTTCTTT. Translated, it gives CASSAPRQGASNTEAFF.

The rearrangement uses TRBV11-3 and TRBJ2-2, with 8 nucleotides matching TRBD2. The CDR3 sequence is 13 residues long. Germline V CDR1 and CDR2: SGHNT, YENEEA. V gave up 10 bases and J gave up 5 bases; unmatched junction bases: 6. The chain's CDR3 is CATRGGGTGELFF. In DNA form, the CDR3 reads TGTGCCACTCGGGGGGGCGGAACCGGGGAGCTGTTTTTT.